This T cell receptor (beta chain) emerged from a study of blood T cell repertoires in COVID-19 (dated by TCRdb to the early 2020s). The study in broad terms: Collaborator samples came from the United States, Italy and Spain and covered acute and convalescent phases of COVID-19. The material from the prospective study consisted of cDNA or gDNA derived from T cells, B-cell-depleted T cells, or PBMCs. Deeply sampled blood TCRbeta repertoires from subjects exposed to, actively infected with, or recovered from COVID-19 were included in the dataset. The repertoires were made available in a free public database intended to serve as a resource for research on the immune response to SARS-CoV-2. Samples were obtained from the ongoing ImmuneRACE study (first 160 participants) and from some 1,300 subjects provided by 6 global collaborators. A de-identified subject ID, COVID-19 status, age in years and sex were almost always included in the sample metadata. HLA class I and class II types, where available, came from metadata supplied by the sample provider rather than from assay-based typing. The study at large found these results: How much clinical and demographic metadata was included differed by source and by participant, and the metadata was provided uncurated.

Based on the germline V gene, the CDR1 and CDR2 sequences are MNHNS and SASEGT. At the junction V is shortened by 3 bases and J by 2 bases, with 16 bases in between. The CDR3 holds 16 amino acids from the cysteine to the phenylalanine. The kept DNA is CDR3 alone, 48 bases in frame from the first base. One collaborating source in Seattle enrolled patients while the patients were actively infected and followed the patients over time throughout the course of disease. Collaborating institutions collected whole blood in K2EDTA tubes following their own protocols. For TCRbeta analysis, collaborators shipped samples in one of three forms: frozen whole blood, isolated PBMCs, or DNA extracted from either of those sample types. The immunoSEQ Assay, a bias-controlled multiplex PCR, was used to amplify TCRbeta CDR3 regions from genomic DNA. The paper's data handling went like this. The number of nucleated cells in each sample was estimated from the amplification of reference gene primers within the assay. To quantify the absolute abundance of each unique TCRbeta CDR3 rearrangement, sequence reads were collapsed and filtered. For each sample, productive Simpson clonality was calculated as the square root of Simpson's diversity index over productive rearrangements. TCRdb obtained this table from immuneACCESS and retained in-frame rearrangements with V and J assigned. These tables miss some clones; where compared with another copy, unresolved V genes account for less than half of the shortfall, and the remainder is unexplained. V, J and clone size were drawn from that table, and D and trimming were deduced from the DNA. The sample has 500,000 to 600,000 clones on record, approximately 91% of them singletons. 7.5% to 9.5% of the sample lies in the top ten.

A word on this clone: The antigen it recognizes is unknown. Qualities for individual bases were not recorded, and no much larger clone is one base off.

Recombination connected TRBV6-1 to TRBJ1-2, and TRBD1 may be the D gene, going by 6 matching bases. Material for sequencing was peripheral blood. This TCR derives from a woman aged 45-65 years with COVID-19, enrolled during active disease. For the CDR3, the sequence is CASSEGAVGANYGYTF. The sequenced DNA is TGTGCCAGCAGTGAGGGTGCGGTGGGGGCGAACTATGGCTACACCTTC.